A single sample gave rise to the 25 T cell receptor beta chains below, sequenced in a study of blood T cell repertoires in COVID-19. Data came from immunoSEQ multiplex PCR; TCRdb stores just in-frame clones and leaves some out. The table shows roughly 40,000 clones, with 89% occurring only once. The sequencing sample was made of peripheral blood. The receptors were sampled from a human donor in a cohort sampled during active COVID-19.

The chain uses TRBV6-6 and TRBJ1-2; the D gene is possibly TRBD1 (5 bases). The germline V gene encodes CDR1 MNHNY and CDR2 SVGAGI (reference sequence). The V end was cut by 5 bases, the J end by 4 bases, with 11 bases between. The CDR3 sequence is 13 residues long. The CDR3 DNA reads TGTGCCAGCAGTGGGCAGGGTGGCTATGGCTACACCTTC. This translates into CASSGQGGYGYTF.

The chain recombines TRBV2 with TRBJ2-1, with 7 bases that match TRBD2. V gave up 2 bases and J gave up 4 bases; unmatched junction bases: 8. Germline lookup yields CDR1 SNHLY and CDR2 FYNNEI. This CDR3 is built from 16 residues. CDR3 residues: CASSELRLAGYNEQFF. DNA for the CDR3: TGTGCCAGCAGTGAACTGAGACTAGCTGGGTACAATGAGCAGTTCTTC.

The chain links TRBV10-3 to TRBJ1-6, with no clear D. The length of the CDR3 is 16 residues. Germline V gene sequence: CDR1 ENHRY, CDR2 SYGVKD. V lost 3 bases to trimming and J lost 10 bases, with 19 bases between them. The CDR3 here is CAISDYGKTGGSPLHF. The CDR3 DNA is TGTGCCATCAGTGACTACGGGAAAACCGGAGGCTCACCCCTCCACTTT.

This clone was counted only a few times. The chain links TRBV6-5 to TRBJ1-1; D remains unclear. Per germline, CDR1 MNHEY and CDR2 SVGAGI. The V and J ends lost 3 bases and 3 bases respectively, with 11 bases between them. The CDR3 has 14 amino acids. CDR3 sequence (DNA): TGTGCCAGCAGTTATAACCCTCAGTACACTGAAGCTTTCTTT. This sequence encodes CASSYNPQYTEAFF.

In DNA form, the CDR3 reads TGTGCCAGCAGCCTCTCCCTGTTTAACACCATATATTTT. The encoded protein is CASSLSLFNTIYF. This chain joins TRBV3-1 (or the pseudogene TRBV3-2) and TRBJ1-3; unclear D gene. Germline CDR1 is LGHDT and CDR2 is YNNKEL (reference sequence). Trimming cost V 4 bases and J 7 bases, with 11 bases left between them. The CDR3 is made up of 13 amino acids.

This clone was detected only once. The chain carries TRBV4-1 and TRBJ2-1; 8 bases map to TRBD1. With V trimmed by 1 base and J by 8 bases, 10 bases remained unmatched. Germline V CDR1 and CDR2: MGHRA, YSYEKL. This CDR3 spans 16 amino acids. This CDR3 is CASSQAYRGFEDEQFF. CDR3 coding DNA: TGCGCCAGCAGCCAAGCCTACAGGGGGTTTGAAGATGAGCAGTTCTTC.

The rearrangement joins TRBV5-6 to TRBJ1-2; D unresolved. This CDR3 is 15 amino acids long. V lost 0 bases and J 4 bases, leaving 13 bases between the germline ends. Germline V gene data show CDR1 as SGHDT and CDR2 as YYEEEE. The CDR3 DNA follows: TGTGCCAGCAGCTTGGGTGGGCAGGTTCTCTATGGCTACACCTTC. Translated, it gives CASSLGGQVLYGYTF.

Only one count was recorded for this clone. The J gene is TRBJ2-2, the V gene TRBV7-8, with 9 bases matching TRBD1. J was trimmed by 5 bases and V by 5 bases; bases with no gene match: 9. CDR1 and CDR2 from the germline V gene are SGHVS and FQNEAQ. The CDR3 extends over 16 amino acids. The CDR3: CASSPRDRGRTGELFF. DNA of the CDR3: TGTGCCAGCAGCCCAAGAGACAGGGGGAGAACCGGGGAGCTGTTTTTT.

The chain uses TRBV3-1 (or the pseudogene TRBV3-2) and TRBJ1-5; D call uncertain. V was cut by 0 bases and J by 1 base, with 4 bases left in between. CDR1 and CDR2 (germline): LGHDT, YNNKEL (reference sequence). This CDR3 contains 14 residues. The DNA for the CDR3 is TGTGCCAGCAGCCAAGATCAAAGCAATCAGCCCCAGCATTTT. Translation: CASSQDQSNQPQHF.

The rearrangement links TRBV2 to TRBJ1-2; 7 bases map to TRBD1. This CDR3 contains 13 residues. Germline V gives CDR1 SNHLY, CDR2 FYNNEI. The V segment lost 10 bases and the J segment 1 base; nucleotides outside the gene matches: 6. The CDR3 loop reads CAIRTGDNYGYTF. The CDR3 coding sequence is TGTGCCATCCGGACAGGAGATAACTATGGCTACACCTTC. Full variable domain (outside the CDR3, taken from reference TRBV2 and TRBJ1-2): EPEVTQTPSHQVTQMGQEVILRCVPISNHLYFYWYRQILGQKVEFLVSFYNNEISEKSEIFDDQFSVERPDGSNFTLKIRSTKLEDSAMYFCAIRTGDNYGYTFGSGTRLTVV.

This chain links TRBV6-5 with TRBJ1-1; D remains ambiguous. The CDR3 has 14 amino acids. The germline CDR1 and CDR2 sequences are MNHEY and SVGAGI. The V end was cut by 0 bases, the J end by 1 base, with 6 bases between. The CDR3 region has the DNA TGTGCCAGCAGTTACTCTGGCGGGAACACTGAAGCTTTCTTT. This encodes CASSYSGGNTEAFF.

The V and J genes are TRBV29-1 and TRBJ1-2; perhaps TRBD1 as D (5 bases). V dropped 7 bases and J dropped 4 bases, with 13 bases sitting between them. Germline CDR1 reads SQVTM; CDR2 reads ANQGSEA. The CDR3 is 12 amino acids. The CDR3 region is CSGGEGTYGYTF. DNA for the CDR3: TGCAGCGGAGGGGAGGGGACCTATGGCTACACCTTC.

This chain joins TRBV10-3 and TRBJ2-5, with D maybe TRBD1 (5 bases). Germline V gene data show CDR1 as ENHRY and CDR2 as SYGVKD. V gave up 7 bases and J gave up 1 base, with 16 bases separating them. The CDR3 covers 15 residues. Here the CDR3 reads CAITDVQGGQETQYF. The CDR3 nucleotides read TGTGCCATCACCGACGTCCAGGGCGGCCAAGAGACCCAGTACTTC.

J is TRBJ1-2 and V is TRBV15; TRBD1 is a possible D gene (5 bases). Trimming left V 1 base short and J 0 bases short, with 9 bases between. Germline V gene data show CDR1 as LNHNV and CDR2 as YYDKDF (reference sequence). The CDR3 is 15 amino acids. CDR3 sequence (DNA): TGTGCCACCAGCAGAGTTCGGGGGACTAACTATGGCTACACCTTC. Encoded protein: CATSRVRGTNYGYTF.

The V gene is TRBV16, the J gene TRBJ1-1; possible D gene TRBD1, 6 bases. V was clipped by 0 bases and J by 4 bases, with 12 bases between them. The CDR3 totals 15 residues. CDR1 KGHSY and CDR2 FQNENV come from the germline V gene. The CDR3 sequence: CASSQSTRGGTEAFF. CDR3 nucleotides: TGTGCCAGCAGCCAATCGACACGAGGGGGCACTGAAGCTTTCTTT.

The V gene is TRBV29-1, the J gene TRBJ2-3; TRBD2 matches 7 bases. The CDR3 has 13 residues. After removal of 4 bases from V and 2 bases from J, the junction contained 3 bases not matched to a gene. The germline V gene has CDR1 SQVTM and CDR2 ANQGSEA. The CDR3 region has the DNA TGCAGCGTTGGGGCGGGGGACACAGATACGCAGTATTTT. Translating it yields CSVGAGDTDTQYF.

The CDR3 coding sequence is TGTGCCAGCAGCACCCCGGGACTCCCGTACGAGCAGTACTTC. Translated, it gives CASSTPGLPYEQYF. The rearrangement joins TRBV7-2 to TRBJ2-7; possibly TRBD2 for D (6 bases). The V end lost 5 bases, the J end lost 4 bases, and 15 bases lay between the germline ends. This CDR3 region has 14 residues. CDR1 is SGHTA and CDR2 is FQGNSA in the germline V gene.

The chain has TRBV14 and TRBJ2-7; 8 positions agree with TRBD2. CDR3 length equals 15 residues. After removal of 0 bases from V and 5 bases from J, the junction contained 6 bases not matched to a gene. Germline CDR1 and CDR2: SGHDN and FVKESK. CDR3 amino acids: CASSQDGLAGNEQYF. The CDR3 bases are TGTGCCAGCAGCCAAGATGGCCTAGCGGGTAACGAGCAGTACTTC.

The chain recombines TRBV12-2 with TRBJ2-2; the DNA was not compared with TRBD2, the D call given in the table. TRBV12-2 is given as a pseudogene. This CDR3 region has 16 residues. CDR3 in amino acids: CASRPTSGPNTGELFF. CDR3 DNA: TGTGCAAGTCGTCCCACTAGCGGGCCAAACACCGGGGAGCTGTTTTTT.

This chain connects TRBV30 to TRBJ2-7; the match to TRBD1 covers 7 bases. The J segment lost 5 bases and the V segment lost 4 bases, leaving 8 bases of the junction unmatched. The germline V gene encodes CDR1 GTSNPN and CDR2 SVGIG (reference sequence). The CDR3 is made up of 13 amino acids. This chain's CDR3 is CAWNTGQRDEQYF. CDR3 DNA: TGTGCCTGGAACACGGGACAGAGGGACGAGCAGTACTTC.

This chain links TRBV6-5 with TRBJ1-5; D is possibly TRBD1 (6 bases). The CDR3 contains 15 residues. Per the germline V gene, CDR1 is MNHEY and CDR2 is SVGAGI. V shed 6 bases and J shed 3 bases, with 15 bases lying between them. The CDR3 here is CASRTGHENNQPQHF. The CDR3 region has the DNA TGTGCCAGCAGGACGGGACACGAGAACAATCAGCCCCAGCATTTT.

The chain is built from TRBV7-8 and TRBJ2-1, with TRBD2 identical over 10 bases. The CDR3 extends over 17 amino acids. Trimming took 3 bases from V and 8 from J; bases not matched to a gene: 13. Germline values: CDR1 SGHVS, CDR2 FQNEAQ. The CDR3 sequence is CASSFTPMTSGLDEQFF. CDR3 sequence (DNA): TGTGCCAGCAGCTTCACGCCAATGACTAGCGGGCTCGATGAGCAGTTCTTC.

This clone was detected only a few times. CDR3 DNA: TGTGCCAGCAGCTTGGCGGGGAACACTGAAGCTTTCTTT. Amino acid sequence: CASSLAGNTEAFF. The chain links TRBV5-6 to TRBJ1-1; D uncertain. The CDR3 runs 13 residues. Trimming took 0 bases from V and 1 from J, leaving 4 bases between them. CDR1 is SGHDT, CDR2 YYEEEE, per germline.

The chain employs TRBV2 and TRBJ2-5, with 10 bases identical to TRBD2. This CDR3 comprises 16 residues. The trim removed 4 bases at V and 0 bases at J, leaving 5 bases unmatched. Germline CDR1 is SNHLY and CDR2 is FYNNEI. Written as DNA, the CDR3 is TGTGCCAGCAGTGTAGGCCTAGCGGGGGACCAAGAGACCCAGTACTTC. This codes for CASSVGLAGDQETQYF.

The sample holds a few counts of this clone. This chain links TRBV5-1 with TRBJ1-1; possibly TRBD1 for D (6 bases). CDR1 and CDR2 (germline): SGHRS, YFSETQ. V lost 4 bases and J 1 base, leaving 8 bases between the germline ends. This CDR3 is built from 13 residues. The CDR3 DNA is TGCGCCAGCAGCCTGACAGGGAACACTGAAGCTTTCTTT. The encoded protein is CASSLTGNTEAFF.